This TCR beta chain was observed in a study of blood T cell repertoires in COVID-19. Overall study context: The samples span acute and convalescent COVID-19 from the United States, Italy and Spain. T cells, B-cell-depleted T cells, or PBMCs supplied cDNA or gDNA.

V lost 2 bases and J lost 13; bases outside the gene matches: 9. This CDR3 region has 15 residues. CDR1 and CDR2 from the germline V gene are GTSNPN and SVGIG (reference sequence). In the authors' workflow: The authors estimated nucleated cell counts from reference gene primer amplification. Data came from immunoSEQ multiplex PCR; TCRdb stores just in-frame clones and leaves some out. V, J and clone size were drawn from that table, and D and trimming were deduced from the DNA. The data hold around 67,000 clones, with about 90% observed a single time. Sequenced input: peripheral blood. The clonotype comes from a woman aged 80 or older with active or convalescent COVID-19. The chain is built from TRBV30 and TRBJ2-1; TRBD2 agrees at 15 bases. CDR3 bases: TGTGCCTGGAGTTTCTCCGGACTAGCGGGAGGGGCACAGTTCTTC. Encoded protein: CAWSFSGLAGGAQFF.